Shown below are 2 T cell receptor beta chains from a single sample sequenced in a study of response to subunit inactivated influenza vaccine. TCRdb recomputed calls from the RT-PCR reads with MiXCR, one row per CDR3 protein. The repertoire has 500,000 to 600,000 distinct CDR3 sequences, 10% to 15% of them found once; the top ten carry around 13%. The starting material was PBMCs from blood, obtained roughly 45 days after vaccination. Every receptor here comes from a man between 50 and 59 years old who received an inactivated influenza vaccine.

Only a few counts were recorded for this clonotype. One end of the junction fails to match germline, which may point to a read error. The chain recombines TRBV12-3 or TRBV12-4 with TRBJ1-3; D gene ambiguous. This CDR3 contains 13 residues. The CDR3 region is CASSLAAALAYNF. The CDR3 nucleotides are TGTGCCAGCAGTTTAGCGGCGGCACTCGCTTATAATTTT.

The V and J genes are TRBV7-9 and TRBJ2-1, with TRBD2 identical over 8 bases. Per the germline V gene, CDR1 is SEHNR and CDR2 is FQNEAQ (reference sequence). This CDR3 has 14 residues. After removal of 0 bases from V and 10 bases from J, the junction contained 5 bases not matched to a gene. The CDR3 sequence: CASSLAGLAREQFF. The CDR3 nucleotides are TGTGCCAGCAGCTTAGCCGGACTAGCTCGGGAGCAGTTCTTC.